This TCR beta chain derives from a study of T-cell reconstitution after alpha-beta-depleted transplantation in children. Many counts were recorded for this clonotype. Its antigen remains unidentified. Points from the study as a whole: Expanded graft clones numbering several hundred reportedly gave rise to alpha-beta T cells about two months after transplant. Surviving recipient T cells and thymic progenitors produced the high day-60 TCRbeta diversity seen in some patients. Most T-cell counts and diversity one year after the transplant came from T cells that were newly produced.

CDR1 and CDR2 (germline): SQVTM, ANQGSEA. The V segment lost 0 bases and the J segment 2 bases; nucleotides outside the gene matches: 4. This CDR3 contains 15 residues. Unique molecular identifiers were built into the TCRbeta library. TCRdb reprocessed the PCR reads via MiXCR and lists one record per CDR3 protein. The sample consists of 480,000 or so distinct CDR3 sequences, under 12% of them appearing once. The sample consisted of PBMCs, taken before TCRalphabeta/CD19-depleted stem cell transplant. The V call is TRBV29-1, the J call TRBJ2-1; 7 bases agree with TRBD2. This clonotype was sampled from a child between 2 and 9 years old with inherited bone marrow failure, due to receive a stem cell transplant. In DNA form, the CDR3 reads TGCAGCGTTGAAGACGGCCTAGCGGCCTACAATGAGCAGTTCTTC. It translates to CSVEDGLAAYNEQFF.